The text below deals with one T cell receptor beta chain. This sample is part of a study of control samples from healthy donors and cancer patients. The CDR3 length is 16 residues. Germline-derived CDR1 and CDR2 are LNHDA and SQIVND (reference sequence). The junction had 6 bases not matched to a gene; V was cut back by 2 bases and J by 2 bases. Clones were read by immunoSEQ multiplex PCR, and TCRdb kept only the in-frame ones, dropping some. Here the sample spans approximately 87,000 clones, 75% to 95% being singletons. Specimen: blood. This sequence joins TRBV19 and TRBJ2-1; the match to TRBD2 covers 7 bases. The TCR comes from a man aged 45-65 years in good health. For the CDR3, the DNA is TGTGCCAGTAGTATACAAGCGGGGCGCCCCTACAATGAGCAGTTCTTC. Encoded protein: CASSIQAGRPYNEQFF.